These 20 T cell receptor beta chains were all obtained from the same sample, sequenced in a study of control samples from healthy donors and cancer patients. Data came from immunoSEQ multiplex PCR; TCRdb stores just in-frame clones and leaves some out. This sample has tens of thousands of clones, with about 88% found just once. Material for sequencing was blood. These receptors were obtained from a woman between 45 and 65 years old in good health.

The V gene is TRBV6-1, the J gene TRBJ1-6; the D is unclear. The CDR3 is 12 residues long. Trimming took 1 base from V and 9 from J, leaving 4 bases between them. The V gene's germline CDR1 is MNHNS and CDR2 SASEGT. DNA for the CDR3: TGTGCCAGCAGTGAAGGAAGTTCACCCCTCCACTTT. It is translated as CASSEGSSPLHF.

The CDR3 DNA sequence: TGTGCCAGCAGCATACGACTAGTGGGCGAGCAGTACTTC. This encodes CASSIRLVGEQYF. The chain uses TRBV5-6 and TRBJ2-7, with TRBD2 as a possible D gene (6 bases). Germline CDR1 reads SGHDT; CDR2 reads YYEEEE. Trimming stripped 4 bases from V and 6 bases from J, with 14 bases between. This CDR3 region has 13 residues.

The J gene is TRBJ1-1, the V gene TRBV10-3; D gene unclear. The germline V gene encodes CDR1 ENHRY and CDR2 SYGVKD. Trimming took 3 bases from V and 7 from J, leaving 12 bases between them. The CDR3 totals 13 residues. The CDR3 loop is CAISDPDIYEAFF. CDR3 coding DNA: TGTGCCATCAGTGACCCCGACATCTATGAAGCTTTCTTT.

The CDR3 DNA sequence: TGTGCCAGCAGCTTGGTCGGGACAGCCACAAAAGTCTATGGCTACACCTTC. The encoded protein is CASSLVGTATKVYGYTF. The chain carries TRBV5-6 and TRBJ1-2; TRBD1 aligns across 7 bases. The CDR3 sequence is 17 residues long. CDR1 SGHDT and CDR2 YYEEEE come from the germline V gene. V shed 0 bases and J 4 bases; nucleotides not matched to a gene: 12.

The chain is built from TRBV2 and TRBJ2-3; TRBD2 aligns across 11 bases. Germline V CDR1 and CDR2: SNHLY, FYNNEI. The CDR3 is made up of 16 amino acids. After removal of 5 bases from V and 4 bases from J, the junction contained 8 bases not matched to a gene. The chain's CDR3 is CASSLVAGGRSDTQYF. For the CDR3, the DNA is TGTGCCAGCAGTCTTGTAGCGGGGGGGCGGTCAGATACGCAGTATTTT.

A single count supports this clone. Here the CDR3 DNA reads TGTGCCAGCAGCGTAGGAGCGGGGAACGTCCTGACTTTC. Translation: CASSVGAGNVLTF. The V call is TRBV9, the J call TRBJ2-6; 7 bases are shared with TRBD2. This CDR3 region has 13 residues. V shed 0 bases, J shed 10 bases, and the junction held 1 base outside the gene matches. Germline loops: CDR1 SGDLS, CDR2 YYNGEE.

This clone was counted a single time. V gene TRBV2 combines with J gene TRBJ2-7; the D gene is possibly TRBD2 (5 bases). The CDR3 totals 15 residues. Germline-derived CDR1 and CDR2 are SNHLY and FYNNEI. Trimming removed 3 bases at V and 0 bases at J, with 12 bases between. The CDR3 region is CASSDETIASYEQYF. CDR3 in DNA: TGTGCCAGCAGTGATGAGACTATAGCCTCCTACGAGCAGTACTTC.

In DNA, the CDR3 is TGTGCCAGCAGCCAAGATTGGGCTAGCTACAATGAGCAGTTCTTC. Translating it yields CASSQDWASYNEQFF. The chain employs TRBV4-2 and TRBJ2-1; D remains unclear. CDR3 length equals 15 residues. V shed 0 bases and J shed 3 bases, with 9 bases lying between them. Germline V CDR1 and CDR2: LGHNA, YNFKEQ.

The chain is built from TRBV19 and TRBJ2-7, with D possibly being TRBD2 (7 bases). The V end lost 3 bases, the J end lost 4 bases, and 16 bases lay between the germline ends. CDR3 length equals 15 residues. Germline CDR1 and CDR2: LNHDA and SQIVND (reference sequence). Here the CDR3 DNA reads TGTGCCAGTAGTATGGGAGGGAGAGGGACATACGAGCAGTACTTC. Translation: CASSMGGRGTYEQYF.

The CDR3 loop reads CASSVDRVNTGELFF. CDR3 in DNA: TGTGCCAGCAGCGTAGACAGGGTAAACACCGGGGAGCTGTTTTTT. The chain recombines TRBV9 with TRBJ2-2, with a weak D call TRBD1 (6 bases). From germline, CDR1 is SGDLS and CDR2 YYNGEE. This CDR3 spans 15 amino acids. V was clipped by 0 bases and J by 2 bases, with 8 bases between them.

The count of this clone is one. The chain combines TRBV2 with TRBJ2-7, with 8 bases fitting TRBD1. The germline CDR1 and CDR2 sequences are SNHLY and FYNNEI. With V trimmed by 0 bases and J by 6 bases, 7 bases remained unmatched. This CDR3 region has 15 residues. CDR3 sequence: CASSEAQGARGEQYF. The CDR3 DNA follows: TGTGCCAGCAGTGAAGCGCAGGGGGCCCGTGGCGAGCAGTACTTC.

This rearrangement joins TRBV6-5 to TRBJ1-6; D is perhaps TRBD1 (5 bases). The CDR3 extends over 12 amino acids. Trimming cost V 2 bases and J 13 bases, with 9 bases left between them. Germline-derived CDR1 and CDR2 are MNHEY and SVGAGI. CDR3 in amino acids: CASSYRGSPLHF. For the CDR3, the DNA is TGTGCCAGCAGTTACAGGGGAAGTCCCCTCCACTTT.

The rearrangement uses TRBV7-9 and TRBJ2-7, with TRBD2 matching 14 bases. The V gene's germline CDR1 is SEHNR and CDR2 FQNEAQ (reference sequence). V was pared by 4 bases and J by 4 bases, with 15 bases of the junction left unmatched. The CDR3 extends over 19 amino acids. CDR3 amino acids: CASSSQGRLAGGLWYEQYF. Here the CDR3 DNA reads TGTGCCAGCAGCTCTCAGGGGAGACTAGCGGGGGGGCTTTGGTACGAGCAGTACTTC.

The J gene is TRBJ1-2, the V gene TRBV3-1 (or the pseudogene TRBV3-2); D unclear. CDR1 LGHDT and CDR2 YNNKEL come from the germline V gene (reference sequence). The CDR3 sequence is 13 residues long. V was trimmed by 0 bases and J by 2 bases, leaving 4 bases between them. CDR3 sequence (DNA): TGTGCCAGCAGCCAAGAGGGAAACTATGGCTACACCTTC. Translating gives CASSQEGNYGYTF.

J is TRBJ1-5 and V is TRBV5-4; D ambiguous. Trimming cost V 4 bases and J 5 bases, with 10 bases left between them. Germline assignment: CDR1 SGHNT and CDR2 YYREEE (reference sequence). The CDR3 has 13 amino acids. The CDR3 coding sequence is TGTGCCAGCAGCAGCTGGGGAGATCAGCCCCAGCATTTT. It encodes CASSSWGDQPQHF.

The chain has TRBV6-5 and TRBJ1-6; 8 bases line up with TRBD1. J lost 10 bases, V lost 7 bases, and 12 bases had no gene match. The CDR3 runs 15 residues. CDR1 and CDR2 (germline): MNHEY, SVGAGI. The CDR3 reads CASTLKQGVESPLHF. As DNA, the CDR3 is TGTGCCAGCACCCTCAAACAGGGGGTAGAGTCACCCCTCCACTTT.

The chain recombines TRBV19 with TRBJ1-5; TRBD1 is a possible D gene (5 bases). This CDR3 is built from 14 residues. Looked up from germline, CDR1 is LNHDA and CDR2 is SQIVND (reference sequence). V lost 8 bases, J lost 2 bases, and 13 bases lay in between. CDR3 protein: CASGPQGGNQPQHF. DNA of the CDR3: TGTGCCAGTGGGCCTCAGGGAGGCAATCAGCCCCAGCATTTT.

V is TRBV5-1 and J is TRBJ2-5, with a possible D match to TRBD1 (6 bases). V was clipped by 4 bases and J by 0 bases, with 19 bases between them. CDR3 size: 17 residues. CDR1 and CDR2 from the germline V gene are SGHRS and YFSETQ. CDR3 protein: CASSRITGQLYQETQYF. The DNA of the CDR3 is TGCGCCAGCAGCCGCATAACCGGACAGCTCTACCAAGAGACCCAGTACTTC.

The CDR3 DNA reads as TGTGCCAGCAGCGTAGGGAACAGTGCGAACACCGGGGAGCTGTTTTTT. Its protein product is CASSVGNSANTGELFF. V gene TRBV9 combines with J gene TRBJ2-2; D is ambiguous. The germline V gene encodes CDR1 SGDLS and CDR2 YYNGEE. The V and J ends lost 0 bases and 0 bases respectively, with 9 bases between them. This CDR3 region has 16 residues.

This sequence joins TRBV5-8 and TRBJ2-4, with no clear D. CDR3 length: 13 amino acids. V was pared by 2 bases and J by 6 bases, with 9 bases between. Germline V gene data show CDR1 as SGHTS and CDR2 as YDEGEE. CDR3 nucleotides: TGTGCCAGCAGCTTCAAGGGTGCAAACATTCAGTACTTC. It translates to CASSFKGANIQYF.